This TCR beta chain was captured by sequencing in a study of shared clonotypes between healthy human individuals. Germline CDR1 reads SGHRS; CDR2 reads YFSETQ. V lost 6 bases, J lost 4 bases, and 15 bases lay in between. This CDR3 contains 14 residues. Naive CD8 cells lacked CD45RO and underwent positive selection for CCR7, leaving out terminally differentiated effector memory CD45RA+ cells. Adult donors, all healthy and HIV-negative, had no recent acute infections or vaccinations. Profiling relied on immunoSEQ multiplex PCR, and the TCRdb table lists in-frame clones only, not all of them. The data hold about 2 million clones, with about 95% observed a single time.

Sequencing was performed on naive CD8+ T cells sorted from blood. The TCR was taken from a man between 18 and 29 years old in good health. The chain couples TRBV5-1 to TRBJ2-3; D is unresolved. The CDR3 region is CASTRTRSSDTQYF. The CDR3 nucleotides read TGCGCCAGCACCCGGACGCGGAGCTCAGATACGCAGTATTTT. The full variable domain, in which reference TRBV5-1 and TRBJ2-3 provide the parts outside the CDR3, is KAGVTQTPRYLIKTRGQQVTLSCSPISGHRSVSWYQQTPGQGLQFLFEYFSETQRNKGNFPGRFSGRQFSNSRSEMNVSTLELGDSALYLCASTRTRSSDTQYFGPGTRLTVL.